This T cell receptor (beta chain) was identified during a study of T cells in localized non-small cell lung cancer. Findings and limits, study-wide: Only one tumor region was sequenced, so heterogeneity remains possible. Uninvolved adjacent lung had more T cell clonality than any other tissue, topping tumor.

CDR3 size: 12 residues. Trimming removed 5 bases at V and 0 bases at J, with 5 bases between. The germline CDR1 and CDR2 sequences are SQVTM and ANQGSEA. As concerns this clone: Its specificity is not known.

TCRdb keeps only in-frame clones here, not all; method: immunoSEQ multiplex PCR. Of 45,000 to 60,000 clones in the sample, under 85% were seen once. This chain links TRBV29-1 with TRBJ1-3; D not certain. The sample in question was peripheral blood, obtained before any cancer treatment. This clonotype was obtained from a female donor over 55 with stage II squamous cell lung carcinoma. The CDR3 loop reads CSVQFSGNTIYF. The CDR3 region has the DNA TGCAGCGTTCAGTTCTCTGGAAACACCATATATTTT.